The 11 T cell receptor beta chains reported below all come from one sample, sequenced in a study of blood T cell repertoires in COVID-19. Sequenced by immunoSEQ multiplex PCR; TCRdb stores in-frame clones only, minus some. Seen here are about 140,000 clones, 85% to 90% observed once, and the top ten hold less than 2%. Material for sequencing was peripheral blood. The receptors here all came from a woman aged 55-69 years with acute or convalescent COVID-19.

The chain employs TRBV5-1 and TRBJ2-1; TRBD2 agrees at 11 bases. CDR3 size: 18 residues. Germline V gives CDR1 SGHRS, CDR2 YFSETQ. The J segment lost 0 bases and the V segment lost 1 base, leaving 6 bases of the junction unmatched. DNA for the CDR3: TGCGCCAGCAGCTTGATAGCGGGGGGGCTGGGCTCCTACAATGAGCAGTTCTTC. This gives the protein CASSLIAGGLGSYNEQFF.

The rearrangement joins TRBV24-1 to TRBJ2-2, with TRBD2 matching over 8 bases. The germline V gene has CDR1 KGHDR and CDR2 SFDVKD. J gave up 4 bases and V 4 bases, and 7 bases lay outside the gene matches. The CDR3 totals 16 residues. CDR3 DNA: TGTGCCACCAGTGACCCGGCGGGGGGTGGCACCGGGGAGCTGTTTTTT. Amino acid sequence: CATSDPAGGGTGELFF.

The chain combines TRBV7-9 with TRBJ2-7; D is unclear. Germline V gives CDR1 SEHNR, CDR2 FQNEAQ (reference sequence). V was cut by 5 bases and J by 4 bases, with 9 bases left in between. CDR3 length: 12 residues. The CDR3 reads CASSPQNYEQYF. The CDR3 region has the DNA TGTGCCAGCAGCCCCCAGAATTACGAGCAGTACTTC.

There are a few counts of this clone. The sample has other DNA sequences that encode this CDR3 too. The rearrangement links TRBV5-8 to TRBJ1-5; D is perhaps TRBD1 (5 bases). CDR1 SGHTS and CDR2 YDEGEE come from the germline V gene. Between the trimmed V and J ends, which lost 0 bases and 0 bases, there was a span of 7 bases. This CDR3 has 15 amino acids. This CDR3 is CASSLGQISNQPQHF. CDR3 nucleotide sequence: TGTGCCAGCAGCTTGGGACAGATTAGCAATCAGCCCCAGCATTTT.

The chain is built from TRBV11-2 and TRBJ1-1, with a tentative D call TRBD1 (5 bases). V lost 5 bases and J lost 1, with 11 bases in between. Germline assignment: CDR1 SGHAT and CDR2 FQNNGV. This CDR3 has 14 amino acids. This CDR3 reads CASSRVGQNTEAFF. CDR3 coding DNA: TGTGCCAGCAGCCGCGTGGGGCAGAACACTGAAGCTTTCTTT. Variable domain in full (rest from reference TRBV11-2 and TRBJ1-1): EAGVAQSPRYKIIEKRQSVAFWCNPISGHATLYWYQQILGQGPKLLIQFQNNGVVDDSQLPKDRFSAERLKGVDSTLKIQPAKLEDSAVYLCASSRVGQNTEAFFGQGTRLTVV.

V usage is TRBV7-3 and J usage is TRBJ2-1; TRBD1 agrees at 10 bases. Trimming removed 5 bases from V and 4 bases from J; junction bases left unmatched: 5. CDR1 is SGHTA, CDR2 FQGTGA, per germline. This CDR3 comprises 15 residues. The CDR3 DNA is TGTGCCAGCAGCCCCGGGACAGGGGAGTACAATGAGCAGTTCTTC. Translating gives CASSPGTGEYNEQFF. Drawing the rest from reference TRBV7-3 and TRBJ2-1, the complete variable domain is GAGVSQTPSNKVTEKGKYVELRCDPISGHTALYWYRQSLGQGPEFLIYFQGTGAADDSGLPNDRFFAVRPEGSVSTLKIQRTERGDSAVYLCASSPGTGEYNEQFFGPGTRLTVL.

The chain links TRBV19 to TRBJ2-7; D unclear. Trimming removed 5 bases from V and 12 bases from J, with 23 bases in between. CDR3 length: 14 amino acids. In germline, CDR1 is LNHDA, CDR2 SQIVND (reference sequence). The chain's CDR3 is CASSAYNQAGRMYF. For the CDR3, the DNA is TGTGCCAGTAGTGCTTATAATCAGGCAGGTCGCATGTACTTC.

The gene calls are TRBV28 and TRBJ2-3, with a weak D call TRBD1 (5 bases). The ends were cut back, 11 bases at V and 1 base at J, with 13 bases in the middle. Looked up from germline, CDR1 is MDHEN and CDR2 is SYDVKM. This CDR3 is built from 13 residues. CDR3 DNA: TGTGCCGGACATAAGCTCGGCACAGATACGCAGTATTTT. Translated, it gives CAGHKLGTDTQYF.

This chain links TRBV19 with TRBJ2-7; D is perhaps TRBD1 (5 bases). Trimming took 4 bases from V and 0 from J, leaving 13 bases between them. Per the germline V gene, CDR1 is LNHDA and CDR2 is SQIVND (reference sequence). CDR3 length equals 15 residues. The CDR3 loop reads CASSTRQSSSYEQYF. The CDR3 region has the DNA TGTGCCAGTAGTACAAGACAGTCCAGCTCCTACGAGCAGTACTTC.

The CDR3 coding sequence is TGTGCCAGCAGACCAGGGTTAGCTTACCCATACAATGAGCAGTTCTTC. Translation: CASRPGLAYPYNEQFF. The chain combines TRBV27 with TRBJ2-1; tentative D call: TRBD1 (5 bases). This CDR3 is 16 amino acids long. CDR1 MNHEY and CDR2 SMNVEV come from the germline V gene (reference sequence). V lost 6 bases to trimming and J lost 4 bases, with 19 bases between them.

This clone was seen a single time. CDR3 amino acids: CASSYSRQTGNTIYF. The CDR3 DNA is TGTGCCAGCAGTTACTCGAGGCAGACTGGAAACACCATATATTTT. The chain has TRBV6-2 or TRBV6-3 and TRBJ1-3; D is unresolved. V was trimmed by 0 bases and J by 2 bases, leaving 8 bases between them. The CDR3 consists of 15 residues. Looked up from germline, CDR1 is MNHEY and CDR2 is SVGEGT.